This is a list of T cell receptor beta chains from one sample in a study of T cells after somatic rescue of genetic block. Assay: immunoSEQ multiplex PCR; the TCRdb copy retains only in-frame clones and omits some. The sample holds roughly 110,000 clones, approximately 90% seen once. Sequencing was performed on peripheral blood mononuclear cells (PBMCs). The receptor source for this set is a woman in her late teens or twenties. Each CDR3 is given with its conserved first and last residue. Each record gives: V gene, J gene, D gene, clone size, CDR3 DNA, CDR3 protein. D genes are given only for firm matches. A row's size may be missing; if present it is once, few, many or a size class.

V: TRBV6-5; J: TRBJ2-2; D: .; size: .; DNA: TGTGCCAGCAGTTACTTCAGGGCCGGGGAGCTGTTTTTT; CDR3: CASSYFRAGELFF
V: TRBV7-2; J: TRBJ2-2; D: .; size: once; DNA: TGTGCCAGCAGCTCCGCGAACACCGGGGAGCTGTTTTTT; CDR3: CASSSANTGELFF
V: TRBV12-5; J: TRBJ1-4; D: .; size: .; DNA: TGTGCTAGTGGCAAGGGGGTAGGTGAAAAACTGTTTTTT; CDR3: CASGKGVGEKLFF
V: TRBV5-6; J: TRBJ1-1; D: .; size: .; DNA: TGTGCCAGCAGAGATGGAAGACCGTCCTCCGCGTGGAACACTGAAGCTTTCTTT; CDR3: CASRDGRPSSAWNTEAFF
V: TRBV23-1; J: TRBJ2-4; D: .; size: few; DNA: TGCGCCAGCAGTCATCAGACTATAGCCAAAAACATTCAGTACTTC; CDR3: CASSHQTIAKNIQYF
V: TRBV19; J: TRBJ2-1; D: TRBD2; size: .; DNA: TGTGCCAGCGCCTCAACTAGCGGAGATTACAATGAGCAGTTCTTC; CDR3: CASASTSGDYNEQFF
V: TRBV29-1; J: TRBJ2-7; D: .; size: .; DNA: TGCAGCGCTAGGACCCTCTTTACCTACGAGCAGTACTTC; CDR3: CSARTLFTYEQYF
V: TRBV10-3; J: TRBJ2-2; D: TRBD1; size: .; DNA: TGTGCCATCAGGGGACAGGATTTGGCCGGGGAGCTGTTTTTT; CDR3: CAIRGQDLAGELFF
V: TRBV5-4; J: TRBJ1-2; D: .; size: once; DNA: TGTGCCAGCAGCTTGGAGAATGGATGGACGAATGGCTACACCTTC; CDR3: CASSLENGWTNGYTF
V: TRBV30; J: TRBJ2-2; D: .; size: once; DNA: TGTGCCTGGAGAATGCGGGGGCACGGGGCCGGGGAGCTGTTTTTT; CDR3: CAWRMRGHGAGELFF
V: TRBV4-2; J: TRBJ1-4; D: .; size: few; DNA: TGTGCCAGCAGCCAGCCCAAAGGTACCCACCAAAAACTGTTTTTT; CDR3: CASSQPKGTHQKLFF
V: TRBV7-9; J: TRBJ2-3; D: TRBD1; size: .; DNA: TGTGCCAGCAGAGGACAGGGGACGACAGATACGCAGTATTTT; CDR3: CASRGQGTTDTQYF
V: TRBV18; J: TRBJ1-5; D: .; size: .; DNA: TGTGCCAGCTCCCCTTTCCGGGGAACGGACGGGGCAAATCAGCCCCAGCATTTT; CDR3: CASSPFRGTDGANQPQHF